This TCR beta chain was captured by sequencing in a study of T cell clonality in common variable immunodeficiency. Of note for this clone: The antigen is undetermined. The read comes to an end 3 residues before the CDR3 does, leaving the germline J gene to fill in the end.

Sequencing was performed with immunoSEQ multiplex PCR; in TCRdb, only in-frame clones are kept and a portion is missing. The repertoire consists of under 20,000 clones, none detected only once. The CDR3 totals 15 residues. Germline V gene lookup returns CDR1 SGHRS and CDR2 YFSETQ. Deletions cut 1 base from V and 6 bases from J, with 17 bases between. Regarding the study as a whole: In common variable immunodeficiency, TCR beta chains reportedly carried fewer deletions and N-nucleotide insertions.

The receptor was isolated from a human donor with common variable immunodeficiency. Sequenced material: peripheral blood mononuclear cells. The chain links TRBV5-1 to TRBJ2-7; tentatively, D is TRBD1 (6 bases). The sequenced CDR3 bases are TGCGCCAGCAGCTTGTCCTTACAGGGCAATACCGAG. Protein product: CASSLSLQGNTE. The whole CDR3 protein reads CASSLSLQGNTEQYF.